Here is one T cell receptor (beta chain) with its context. Repertoires were generated with immunoSEQ multiplex PCR, while TCRdb's copy carries only in-frame clones and drops some. The data hold under 65,000 clones, with more than 95% observed a single time. This entry comes from a study of technical replicates of blood from four donors. CDR3 length: 12 residues. Deletions cut 0 bases from V and 7 bases from J, with 7 bases between. Germline loops: CDR1 SGHAT, CDR2 FQNNGV. This receptor was taken from a human donor in good health. V is TRBV11-2 and J is TRBJ2-7, with D uncertain. Sequenced: T cells isolated from PBMCs. CDR3 DNA sequence: TGTGCCAGCAGCTTAGAATGGCGGGAGCAGTACTTC. Translating it yields CASSLEWREQYF.